A selection of T cell receptor beta chains follows, all from one sample in a study of CD8+CD57+ T cells in acquired aplastic anemia. TCRdb reprocessed the reads via MiXCR and lists one record per CDR3 protein. The sample lists 150,000 to 200,000 distinct CDR3 sequences, less than 60% occurring once. Specimen: sorted CD4+, CD8+, or CD8+CD57+ T cells (not recorded which) from PBMCs. Receptors originate from a human donor with aplastic anemia. Both conserved end residues are part of each CDR3.

j_gene	v_gene	CDR3aa
TRBJ1-5	TRBV19	CASSIGQDRRYNQPQHF
TRBJ2-7	TRBV2	CASQVIAGETEQYF
TRBJ2-6	TRBV19	CATRGMGISYSGANVLTF
TRBJ2-5	TRBV24-1	CATSDSGGLQETQYF
TRBJ1-3	TRBV3-1	CASSQVGNTIYF
TRBJ1-2	TRBV6-1	CASRTGGGRNYGYTF
TRBJ1-2	TRBV6-2/TRBV6-3	CASSPRTGGERYGYTF
TRBJ2-3	TRBV9	CASSPLLARGVDTQYF
TRBJ1-2	TRBV4-3	CASSQEQGNYGYTF
TRBJ2-5	TRBV10-2	CASSDVAPETQYF
TRBJ2-6	TRBV19	CASSTTITGANVLTF
TRBJ2-2	TRBV2	CASRTQYANTGELFF
TRBJ2-2	TRBV15	CATSRAGAGGHWGELFF
TRBJ2-7	TRBV2	CASRLSWEQYF
TRBJ1-1	TRBV24-1	CATSDQQGMEAFF
TRBJ2-2	TRBV25-1	CASSPPMTSGIRGTGELFF
TRBJ2-1	TRBV10-2	CASSAQGLKRITYNEQFF
TRBJ1-2	TRBV24-1	CATSDLGRTGTNYGYTF
TRBJ2-7	TRBV4-2	CASSPSFGLADSVSSYEQYF
TRBJ1-1	TRBV4-1	CASSQGRFLEAARRGTEAFF
TRBJ2-7	TRBV19	CASSRPSYEQYF
TRBJ2-5	TRBV2	CAITPGNQETQYF
TRBJ2-3	TRBV19	CASRMTGADTQYF
TRBJ1-2	TRBV20-1	CSASPLQRGYGYTF
TRBJ1-2	TRBV9	CASSRYGTGANYGYTF
TRBJ1-1	TRBV19	CASSASGQAFF
TRBJ1-1	TRBV10-3	CATDPSRTIMEAFF
TRBJ1-5	TRBV19	CASTQGGGNQPQHF
TRBJ2-7	TRBV12-3/TRBV12-4	CASGGNEQYF
TRBJ2-7	TRBV29-1	CSAAEDSFSYEQYF
TRBJ1-2	TRBV3-1	CASSQAGTGNGYTF
TRBJ2-5	TRBV24-1	CATSDTTGVETQYF
TRBJ1-1	TRBV9	CASSVSELSGARNTEAFF
TRBJ2-1	TRBV19	CASSAFGDSYNEQFF
TRBJ2-2	TRBV5-4	CASSFRQGATGELFF
TRBJ1-1	TRBV19	CASSAPGGRTEAFF
TRBJ1-1	TRBV5-1	CASSLRTGTNTEAFF
TRBJ2-7	TRBV11-2	CASSLEGISGRGQYF
TRBJ2-1	TRBV15	CATSSGRGQFF
TRBJ2-7	TRBV10-3	CAIASVAGGNYEQYF
TRBJ2-1	TRBV7-2	CASSRDSSTYNEQFF
TRBJ2-5	TRBV19	CASTETGTGGAETRYF